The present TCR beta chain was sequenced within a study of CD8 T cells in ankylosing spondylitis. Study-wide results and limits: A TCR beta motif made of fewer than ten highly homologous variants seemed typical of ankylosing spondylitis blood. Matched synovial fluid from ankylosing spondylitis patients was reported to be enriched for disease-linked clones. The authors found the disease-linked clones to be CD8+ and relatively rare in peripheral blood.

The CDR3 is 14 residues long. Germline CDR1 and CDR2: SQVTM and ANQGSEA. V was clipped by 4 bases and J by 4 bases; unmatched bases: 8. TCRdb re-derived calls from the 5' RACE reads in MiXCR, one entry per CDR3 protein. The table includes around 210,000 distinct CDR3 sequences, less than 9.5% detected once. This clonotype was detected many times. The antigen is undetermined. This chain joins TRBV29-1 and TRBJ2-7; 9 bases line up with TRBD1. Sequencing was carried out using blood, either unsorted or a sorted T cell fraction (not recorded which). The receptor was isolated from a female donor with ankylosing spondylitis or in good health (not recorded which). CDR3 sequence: CSVVGPGQGYEQYF. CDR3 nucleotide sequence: TGCAGCGTTGTTGGACCGGGACAGGGATACGAGCAGTACTTC.